The 19 T cell receptor beta chains given below trace back to one sample, sequenced in a study of human T cells and chemical hapten exposure. TCRdb re-called the RACE reads through MiXCR, storing one row per CDR3 protein. The sample consists of 150,000 to 200,000 distinct CDR3 sequences, 25% to 30% of them appearing once. Time point indicated: patch test 3, about 24 weeks after DPC sensitization. Treatment described: therapeutic diphenylcyclopropenone sensitization with weekly scalp DPC. Specimen: whole blood, collected in connection with sensitization to the hapten diphenylcyclopropenone (DPC). The receptor source for this set is a woman aged 18-29 years with alopecia areata. Some clones in this sample may be carry-over from other donors' samples.

This clonotype has just a few counts. V usage is TRBV7-9 and J usage is TRBJ2-7, with D perhaps matching TRBD1 or TRBD2 (5 bases each). The CDR3 spans 14 residues. Germline CDR1 is SEHNR and CDR2 is FQNEAQ (reference sequence). Trimming took off 3 bases at V and 1 base at J, with 10 bases between the two ends. The CDR3 loop reads CASSFGDRSYEQYF. The DNA of the CDR3 is TGTGCCAGCAGCTTTGGGGACCGATCCTACGAGCAGTACTTC.

V usage is TRBV20-1 and J usage is TRBJ2-1; TRBD2 agrees at 12 bases. Germline V gene lookup returns CDR1 DFQATT and CDR2 SNEGSKA (reference sequence). The V gene end was trimmed by 3 bases and the J gene end by 8 bases; junction bases not matched to a gene: 5. The length of the CDR3 is 14 residues. CDR3: CSASPSGGADEQFF. The CDR3 nucleotides are TGCAGTGCTAGCCCTAGCGGGGGGGCCGATGAGCAGTTCTTC.

This clonotype was seen ten or more times. CDR3 residues: CASRDRALGEQFF. In DNA, the CDR3 is TGTGCCAGCCGCGACAGGGCCCTTGGTGAGCAGTTCTTC. The chain has TRBV12-3 or TRBV12-4 and TRBJ2-1; 7 bases fit TRBD1. This CDR3 is 13 amino acids long. The junction had 10 bases not matched to a gene; V was cut back by 8 bases and J by 9 bases.

This clonotype was picked up a small number of times. V is TRBV27 and J is TRBJ2-5; 7 bases fit TRBD2. The CDR3 covers 16 residues. V lost 0 bases and J lost 2; bases outside the gene matches: 6. The V gene's germline CDR1 is MNHEY and CDR2 SMNVEV (reference sequence). The CDR3 DNA follows: TGTGCCAGCAGTTTATCGAAGATAGCGGGTCAAGAGACCCAGTACTTC. The encoded protein is CASSLSKIAGQETQYF.

This clonotype was recorded a few times. V is TRBV6-2 or TRBV6-3 and J is TRBJ1-6, with 8 nucleotides matching TRBD1. The CDR3 has 12 amino acids. In germline, CDR1 is MNHEY, CDR2 SVGEGT. Trimming removed 2 bases from V and 14 bases from J; junction bases left unmatched: 2. The CDR3: CASSYQGATLHF. The CDR3 DNA reads TGTGCCAGCAGTTACCAGGGGGCCACCCTCCACTTT.

The chain combines TRBV21-1 with TRBJ2-7; whether TRBD1, the table's D call, matches the DNA was not checked. TRBV21-1 is classified as a pseudogene. The CDR3 is 13 residues long. Written as DNA, the CDR3 is TGTGCCAGCAGTAATGACAGGGGGTACGAGCAGTACTTC. It translates to CASSNDRGYEQYF.

The V and J genes are TRBV28 and TRBJ2-7; 9 bases line up with TRBD1. Germline V CDR1 and CDR2: MDHEN, SYDVKM. After removal of 5 bases from V and 7 bases from J, the junction contained 9 bases not matched to a gene. The CDR3 has 14 amino acids. The CDR3 DNA reads TGTGCCAGCAGTCCCAAGGACAGGGGACGAGAGCAGTACTTC. Its translation is CASSPKDRGREQYF.

This clonotype was detected only a few times. The chain employs TRBV7-6 and TRBJ2-1; a possible D gene is TRBD2 (7 bases). V was trimmed by 5 bases and J by 8 bases, leaving 19 bases between them. This CDR3 region has 15 residues. The V gene's germline CDR1 is SGHVS and CDR2 FNYEAQ. CDR3 in DNA: TGTGCCAGCAGCCTGCATGGGGGGGGCAGCTATGAGCAGTTCTTC. It specifies CASSLHGGGSYEQFF.

The DNA for the CDR3 is TGTGCCAGCAGAAACGACCGGCACGAGCAGTACTTC. Translated: CASRNDRHEQYF. This chain uses TRBV12-3 or TRBV12-4 with TRBJ2-7, with D unclear. The germline V and J ends were trimmed by 6 bases and 5 bases, with 11 bases remaining between them. The length of the CDR3 is 12 residues.

Ten or more counts support this clonotype. The chain uses TRBV5-4 and TRBJ1-1, with a possible D match to TRBD1 (5 bases). CDR3 size: 17 residues. The ends were cut back, 4 bases at V and 1 base at J, with 20 bases in the middle. The germline V gene encodes CDR1 SGHNT and CDR2 YYREEE (reference sequence). In DNA, the CDR3 is TGTGCCAGCAGCCCTTCCCCAGGGAGGCCGGGGAACACTGAAGCTTTCTTT. Residues: CASSPSPGRPGNTEAFF.

This clonotype was observed a handful of times. The chain uses TRBV18 and TRBJ2-7; 8 nucleotides agree with TRBD2. The CDR3 sequence is 15 residues long. J was trimmed by 3 bases and V by 2 bases; bases with no gene match: 6. Per germline, CDR1 KGHSH and CDR2 LQKENI. The CDR3: CASSPDPGGYYEQYF. The CDR3 coding sequence is TGTGCCAGCTCACCAGATCCGGGGGGGTACTACGAGCAGTACTTC.

This clonotype was found a few times. The chain has TRBV11-3 and TRBJ2-1; TRBD1 agrees at 9 bases. The V gene's germline CDR1 is SGHNT and CDR2 YENEEA. The ends lost 5 bases at V and 1 base at J; junction bases unmatched: 3. The CDR3 is 15 residues long. The CDR3 region has the DNA TGTGCCAGCAGCCGAGACAGGGGGTCCTACAATGAGCAGTTCTTC. It translates to CASSRDRGSYNEQFF.

V is TRBV7-2 and J is TRBJ2-5; a weak D match, TRBD2 (5 bases). The CDR3 is 13 amino acids. The V gene lost 5 bases and the J gene lost 1 base, with 8 bases spanning the gap. CDR1 and CDR2 from the germline V gene are SGHTA and FQGNSA. The CDR3 coding sequence is TGTGCCAGCAGCCCGCGGGTCCAAGAGACCCAGTACTTC. Protein product: CASSPRVQETQYF.

J is TRBJ1-2 and V is TRBV6-5; D ambiguous. The V end was cut by 7 bases, the J end by 7 bases, with 19 bases between. The CDR3 is 14 residues long. CDR1 is MNHEY and CDR2 is SVGAGI in the germline V gene. The CDR3 sequence: CASTYAGGPRGYTF. The CDR3 bases are TGTGCCAGCACCTACGCGGGCGGCCCCCGTGGCTACACCTTC.

The genes are TRBV4-1 and TRBJ2-2; TRBD2 aligns across 9 bases. V lost 0 bases and J lost 7; bases outside the gene matches: 6. This CDR3 is built from 16 residues. Germline values: CDR1 MGHRA, CDR2 YSYEKL. The CDR3 spells CASSQEPSGIGGELFF. CDR3 nucleotides: TGCGCCAGCAGCCAAGAACCTAGCGGGATCGGCGGGGAGCTGTTTTTT.

CDR3 amino acids: CSVEANSQGHEQYF. The CDR3 DNA reads TGCAGCGTTGAAGCCAACTCCCAGGGCCACGAGCAGTACTTC. The chain combines TRBV29-1 with TRBJ2-7; the D gene is possibly TRBD1 (5 bases). Germline lookup yields CDR1 SQVTM and CDR2 ANQGSEA. CDR3 length equals 14 residues. V was shortened by 1 base and J by 5 bases, with 15 bases between the two germline ends.

This sequence joins TRBV5-6 and TRBJ1-2; a weak D match, TRBD1 (5 bases). This CDR3 spans 18 amino acids. Germline V gene sequence: CDR1 SGHDT, CDR2 YYEEEE. V dropped 2 bases and J dropped 1 base, with 21 bases sitting between them. CDR3 residues: CASSFEAHPRQLNYGYTF. CDR3 sequence (DNA): TGTGCCAGCAGCTTCGAGGCACACCCGAGACAGCTTAACTATGGCTACACCTTC.

A few counts support this clonotype. This chain joins TRBV5-1 and TRBJ2-1, with D tentatively TRBD1 (5 bases). The germline V gene encodes CDR1 SGHRS and CDR2 YFSETQ. CDR3 length equals 15 residues. V was pared by 0 bases and J by 8 bases, with 15 bases between. CDR3: CASSLVAGRFDEQFF. CDR3 coding DNA: TGCGCCAGCAGCTTGGTGGCAGGGCGGTTCGATGAGCAGTTCTTC.

Ten or more counts support this clonotype. In nucleotides, the CDR3 is TGCAGTGCAAACCCTCCAGCGGGAGTTTCCTACGAGCAGTACTTC. This codes for CSANPPAGVSYEQYF. The V call is TRBV20-1, the J call TRBJ2-7; 8 bases line up with TRBD2. The CDR3 contains 15 residues. Germline CDR1 DFQATT, CDR2 SNEGSKA (reference sequence). Trimming took 6 bases from V and 1 from J; bases not matched to a gene: 11.